Presented here are 5 T cell receptor beta chains from one specimen sequenced in a study of beta chain features in type 1 diabetes. Their antigens are not known. Expressed TCRB transcripts were sequenced, since all the RNA that had been isolated was reverse transcribed. Repertoires were generated with immunoSEQ multiplex PCR, while TCRdb's copy carries only in-frame clones and drops some. Here the sample spans around 250,000 clones, more than 11% being singletons. The study, taken as a whole, reports: For Type 1 diabetes patients, all four CD4+ subsets carried TCRB CDR3s that were moderately but significantly shorter.

Sequencing used naive CD4+ T cells from blood. These receptors were obtained from a man younger than 45 with type 1 diabetes.

This clone was seen more than once but under ten times. V is TRBV6-1 and J is TRBJ1-6, with TRBD1 identical over 8 bases. Trimming cost V 7 bases and J 11 bases; bases outside gene matches: 10. This CDR3 has 14 amino acids. CDR1 is MNHNS and CDR2 is SASEGT in the germline V gene. The CDR3 loop reads CASTPDRGGPPLHF. DNA of the CDR3: TGTGCCAGCACCCCCGACAGGGGAGGTCCACCCCTCCACTTT.

In its sample, this clone was seen a few times. For the CDR3, the DNA is TGTGCCATCAGCCGGACAGATTACTCCTACGAGCAGTACTTC. Its translation: CAISRTDYSYEQYF. The J gene is TRBJ2-7, the V gene TRBV10-3; D may be TRBD1 (6 bases). The CDR3 sequence is 14 residues long. CDR1 is ENHRY and CDR2 is SYGVKD in the germline V gene. Trimming stripped 6 bases from V and 0 bases from J, with 12 bases between.

The chain couples TRBV5-1 to TRBJ1-2; 12 nucleotides align to TRBD1. Looked up from germline, CDR1 is SGHRS and CDR2 is YFSETQ. The CDR3 totals 16 residues. V was clipped by 2 bases and J by 4 bases; unmatched bases: 6. CDR3 coding DNA: TGCGCCAGCAGCTTTGGCGGGACAGGGGGCATCTATGGCTACACCTTC. It specifies CASSFGGTGGIYGYTF.

This clone was observed a handful of times. The chain has TRBV7-9 and TRBJ2-2, with a tentative D call TRBD2 (5 bases). V lost 6 bases and J lost 0, with 8 bases in between. CDR1 is SEHNR, CDR2 FQNEAQ, per germline (reference sequence). The CDR3 has 14 residues. CDR3 residues: CASRWGANTGELFF. Here the CDR3 DNA reads TGTGCCAGCAGGTGGGGAGCGAACACCGGGGAGCTGTTTTTT.

This chain uses TRBV4-2 with TRBJ1-3; 7 bases are shared with TRBD1. The CDR3 runs to 15 residues. Germline assignment: CDR1 LGHNA and CDR2 YNFKEQ. Trimming took 4 bases from V and 7 from J; bases not matched to a gene: 10. The CDR3 DNA is TGTGCCAGCAGCCGCGCCGGGACAGAAGCGAACACCATATATTTT. Translation: CASSRAGTEANTIYF.